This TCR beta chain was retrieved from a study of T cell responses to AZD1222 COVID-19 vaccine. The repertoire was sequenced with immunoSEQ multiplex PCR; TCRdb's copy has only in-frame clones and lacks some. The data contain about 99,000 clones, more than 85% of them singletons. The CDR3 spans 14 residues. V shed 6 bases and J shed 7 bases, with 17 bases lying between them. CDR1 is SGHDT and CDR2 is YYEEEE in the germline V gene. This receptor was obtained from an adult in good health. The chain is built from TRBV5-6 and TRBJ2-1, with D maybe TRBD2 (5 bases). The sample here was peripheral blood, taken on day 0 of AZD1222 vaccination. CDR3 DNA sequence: TGTGCCAGCACTCCCCGGGGTTACAAGAATGAGCAGTTCTTC. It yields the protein CASTPRGYKNEQFF. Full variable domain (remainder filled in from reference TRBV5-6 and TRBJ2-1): DAGVTQSPTHLIKTRGQQVTLRCSPKSGHDTVSWYQQALGQGPQFIFQYYEEEERQRGNFPDRFSGHQFPNYSSELNVNALLLGDSALYLCASTPRGYKNEQFFGPGTRLTVL.